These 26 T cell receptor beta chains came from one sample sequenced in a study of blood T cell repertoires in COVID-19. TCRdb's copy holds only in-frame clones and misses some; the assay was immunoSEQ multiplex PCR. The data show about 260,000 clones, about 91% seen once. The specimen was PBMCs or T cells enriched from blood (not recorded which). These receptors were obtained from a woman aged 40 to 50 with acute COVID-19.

The CDR3 here is CASSVMLNTEAFF. The CDR3 DNA reads TGTGCCAGCAGTGTTATGTTGAACACTGAAGCTTTCTTT. The chain is built from TRBV6-4 and TRBJ1-1; D remains ambiguous. This CDR3 has 13 residues. The V end was cut by 4 bases, the J end by 0 bases, with 6 bases between. Germline V gives CDR1 MRHNA, CDR2 SNTAGT.

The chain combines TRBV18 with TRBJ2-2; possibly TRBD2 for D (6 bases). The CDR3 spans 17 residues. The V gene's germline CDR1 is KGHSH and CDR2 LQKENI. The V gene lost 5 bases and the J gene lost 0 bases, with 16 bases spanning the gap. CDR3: CASSNRRSGPNTGELFF. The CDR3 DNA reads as TGTGCCAGCTCAAACCGCAGGAGCGGGCCGAACACCGGGGAGCTGTTTTTT.

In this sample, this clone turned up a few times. CDR3 loop: CASSRRVNEKLFF. As DNA, the CDR3 is TGTGCCAGCAGCCGACGGGTTAATGAAAAACTGTTTTTT. The V gene is TRBV7-6, the J gene TRBJ1-4; no clear D gene. This CDR3 contains 13 residues. Germline CDR1 SGHVS, CDR2 FNYEAQ. V was trimmed by 5 bases and J by 4 bases, leaving 8 bases between them.

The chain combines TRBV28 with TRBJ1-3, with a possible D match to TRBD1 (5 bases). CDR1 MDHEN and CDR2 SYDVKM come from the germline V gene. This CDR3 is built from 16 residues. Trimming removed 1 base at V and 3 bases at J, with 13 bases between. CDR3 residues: CASSLLQGNIGNTIYF. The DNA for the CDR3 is TGTGCCAGCAGTTTATTGCAGGGAAATATTGGAAACACCATATATTTT.

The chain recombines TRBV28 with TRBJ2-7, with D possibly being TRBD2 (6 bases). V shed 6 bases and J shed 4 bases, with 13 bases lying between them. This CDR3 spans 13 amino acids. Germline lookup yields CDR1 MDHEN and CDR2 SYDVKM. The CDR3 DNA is TGTGCCAGCAGCTCGGGGACTTTATACGAGCAGTACTTC. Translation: CASSSGTLYEQYF.

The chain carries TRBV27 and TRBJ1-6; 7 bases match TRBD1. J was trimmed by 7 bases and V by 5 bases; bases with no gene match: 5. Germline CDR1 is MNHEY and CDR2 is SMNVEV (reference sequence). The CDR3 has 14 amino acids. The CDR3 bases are TGTGCCAGCAGTCAACAGGGGTTGAATTCACCCCTCCACTTT. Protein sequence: CASSQQGLNSPLHF.

This chain's CDR3 is CATRTYPRAGNQPQHF. The CDR3 DNA reads as TGTGCCACCCGTACCTATCCCAGGGCGGGCAATCAGCCCCAGCATTTT. V gene TRBV15 combines with J gene TRBJ1-5; weak D call: TRBD1 (5 bases). Trimming shortened V by 8 bases and J by 2 bases, and 19 bases separated the two germline ends. The CDR3 spans 16 residues. The V gene's germline CDR1 is LNHNV and CDR2 YYDKDF (reference sequence). Combining the CDR3 with reference TRBV15 and TRBJ1-5 gives the whole variable domain DAMVIQNPRYQVTQFGKPVTLSCSQTLNHNVMYWYQQKSSQAPKLLFHYYDKDFNNEADTPDNFQSRRPNTSFCFLDIRSPGLGDTAMYLCATRTYPRAGNQPQHFGDGTRLSIL.

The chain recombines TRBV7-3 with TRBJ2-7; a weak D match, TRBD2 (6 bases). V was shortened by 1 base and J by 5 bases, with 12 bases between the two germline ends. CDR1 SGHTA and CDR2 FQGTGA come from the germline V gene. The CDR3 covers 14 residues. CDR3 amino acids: CASSLNPGSDEQYF. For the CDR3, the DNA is TGTGCCAGCAGCTTAAACCCCGGGAGCGACGAGCAGTACTTC.

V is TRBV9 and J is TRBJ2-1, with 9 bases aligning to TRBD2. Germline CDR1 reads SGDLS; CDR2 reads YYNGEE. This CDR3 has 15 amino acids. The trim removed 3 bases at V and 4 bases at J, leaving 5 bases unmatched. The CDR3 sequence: CASSGTSGPYNEQFF. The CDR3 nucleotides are TGTGCCAGCAGCGGAACTAGCGGGCCTTACAATGAGCAGTTCTTC.

CDR3 sequence: CASSTGRTATNEKLFF. In DNA form, the CDR3 reads TGCGCCAGCAGCACGGGACGGACAGCAACTAATGAAAAACTGTTTTTT. J is TRBJ1-4 and V is TRBV5-1, with D maybe TRBD1 (6 bases). V was pared by 4 bases and J by 0 bases, with 13 bases between. Per the germline V gene, CDR1 is SGHRS and CDR2 is YFSETQ. The CDR3 consists of 16 residues.

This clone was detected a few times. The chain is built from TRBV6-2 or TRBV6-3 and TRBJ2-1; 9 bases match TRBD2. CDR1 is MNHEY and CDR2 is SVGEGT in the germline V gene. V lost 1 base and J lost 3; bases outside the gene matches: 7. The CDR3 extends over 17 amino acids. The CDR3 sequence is CASSYLGSGSLYNEQFF. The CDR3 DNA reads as TGTGCCAGCAGTTACTTGGGTAGCGGGAGTCTCTACAATGAGCAGTTCTTC.

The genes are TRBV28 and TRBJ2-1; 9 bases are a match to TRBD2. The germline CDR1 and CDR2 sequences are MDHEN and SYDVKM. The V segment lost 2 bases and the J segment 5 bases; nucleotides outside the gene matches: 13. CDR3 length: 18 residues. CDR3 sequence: CASSLASAGGPEDNEQFF. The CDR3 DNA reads TGTGCCAGCAGTTTAGCTTCCGCGGGAGGGCCTGAGGACAATGAGCAGTTCTTC.

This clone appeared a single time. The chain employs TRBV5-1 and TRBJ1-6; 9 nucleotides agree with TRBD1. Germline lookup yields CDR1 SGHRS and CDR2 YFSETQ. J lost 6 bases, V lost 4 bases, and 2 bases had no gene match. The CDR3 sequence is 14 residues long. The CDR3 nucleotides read TGCGCCAGCAGCCGGGACAGGGCTAATTCACCCCTCCACTTT. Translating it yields CASSRDRANSPLHF.

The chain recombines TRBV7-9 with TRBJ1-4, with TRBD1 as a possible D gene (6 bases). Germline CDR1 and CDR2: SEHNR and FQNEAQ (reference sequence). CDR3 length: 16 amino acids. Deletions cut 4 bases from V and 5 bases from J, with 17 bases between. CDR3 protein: CASSSGLTGSNEKLFF. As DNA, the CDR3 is TGTGCCAGCAGCTCAGGGTTAACAGGGTCGAATGAAAAACTGTTTTTT.

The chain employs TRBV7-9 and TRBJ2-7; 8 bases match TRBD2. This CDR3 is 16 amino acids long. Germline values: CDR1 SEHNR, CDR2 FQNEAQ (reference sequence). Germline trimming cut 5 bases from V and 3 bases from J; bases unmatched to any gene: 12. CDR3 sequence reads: CASSPIAGRSVYEQYF. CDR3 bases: TGTGCCAGCAGCCCAATAGCGGGGAGATCCGTCTACGAGCAGTACTTC.

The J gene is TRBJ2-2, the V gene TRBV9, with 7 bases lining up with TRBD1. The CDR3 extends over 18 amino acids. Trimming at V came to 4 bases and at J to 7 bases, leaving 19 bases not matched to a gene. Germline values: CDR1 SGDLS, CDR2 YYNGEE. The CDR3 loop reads CASSPKPWGRGTSGELFF. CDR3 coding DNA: TGTGCCAGCAGCCCTAAACCATGGGGCAGGGGGACGAGCGGGGAGCTGTTTTTT.

CDR3 loop: CASSQWQDEQFF. The CDR3 DNA reads TGTGCCAGCAGCCAATGGCAAGATGAGCAGTTCTTC. V usage is TRBV3-1 (or the pseudogene TRBV3-2) and J usage is TRBJ2-1; D call uncertain. Germline CDR1 and CDR2: LGHDT and YNNKEL (reference sequence). V lost 2 bases and J 8 bases, leaving 7 bases between the germline ends. This CDR3 spans 12 amino acids.

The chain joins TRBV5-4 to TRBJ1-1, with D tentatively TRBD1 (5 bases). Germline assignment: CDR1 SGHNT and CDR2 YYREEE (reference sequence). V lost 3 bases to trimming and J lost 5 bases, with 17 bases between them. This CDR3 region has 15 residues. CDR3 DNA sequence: TGTGCCAGCAGCTCAGCCGGGGGGGTTGAGACTGAAGCTTTCTTT. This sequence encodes CASSSAGGVETEAFF.

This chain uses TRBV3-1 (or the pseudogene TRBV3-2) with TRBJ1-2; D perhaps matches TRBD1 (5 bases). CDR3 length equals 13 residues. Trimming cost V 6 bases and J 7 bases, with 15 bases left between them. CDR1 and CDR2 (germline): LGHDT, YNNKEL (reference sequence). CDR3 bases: TGTGCCAGCAGAGAAACGGGGGAGAGTGGCTACACCTTC. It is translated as CASRETGESGYTF.

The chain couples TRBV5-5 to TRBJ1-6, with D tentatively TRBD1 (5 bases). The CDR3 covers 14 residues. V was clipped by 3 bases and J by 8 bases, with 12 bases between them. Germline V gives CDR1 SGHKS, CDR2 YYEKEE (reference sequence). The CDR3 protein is CASSSGGKDSPLHF. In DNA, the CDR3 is TGTGCCAGCAGCTCTGGGGGGAAAGATTCACCCCTCCACTTT.

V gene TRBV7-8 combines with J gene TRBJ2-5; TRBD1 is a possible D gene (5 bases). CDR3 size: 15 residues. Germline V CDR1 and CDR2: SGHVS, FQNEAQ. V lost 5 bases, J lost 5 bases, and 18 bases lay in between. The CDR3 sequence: CASSPAWTNEETQYF. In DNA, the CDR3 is TGTGCCAGCAGCCCCGCTTGGACAAACGAGGAGACCCAGTACTTC.

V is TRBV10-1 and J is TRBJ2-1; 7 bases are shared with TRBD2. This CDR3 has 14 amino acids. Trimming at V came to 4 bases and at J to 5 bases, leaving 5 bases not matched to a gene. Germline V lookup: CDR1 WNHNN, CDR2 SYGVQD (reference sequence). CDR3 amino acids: CASSGPGRHNEQFF. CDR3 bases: TGCGCCAGCAGTGGACCCGGGAGGCACAATGAGCAGTTCTTC.

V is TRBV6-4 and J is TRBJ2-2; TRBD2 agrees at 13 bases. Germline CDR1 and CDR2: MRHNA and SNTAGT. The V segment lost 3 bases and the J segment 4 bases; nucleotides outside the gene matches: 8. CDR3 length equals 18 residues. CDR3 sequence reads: CASSERTSGSEGTGELFF. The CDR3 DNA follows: TGTGCCAGCAGTGAAAGGACTAGCGGGAGTGAGGGCACCGGGGAGCTGTTTTTT.

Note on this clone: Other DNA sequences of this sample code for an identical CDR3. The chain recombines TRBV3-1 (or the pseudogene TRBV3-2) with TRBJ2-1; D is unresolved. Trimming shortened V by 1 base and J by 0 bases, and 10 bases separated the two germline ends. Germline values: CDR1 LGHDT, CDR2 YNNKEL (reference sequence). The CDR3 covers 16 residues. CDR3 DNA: TGTGCCAGCAGCCAAGGGGCCCCGAGCTCCTACAATGAGCAGTTCTTC. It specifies CASSQGAPSSYNEQFF.

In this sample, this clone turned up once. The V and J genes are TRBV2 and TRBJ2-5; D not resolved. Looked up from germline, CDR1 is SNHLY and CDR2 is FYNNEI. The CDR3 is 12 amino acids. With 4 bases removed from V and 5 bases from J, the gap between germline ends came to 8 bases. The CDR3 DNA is TGTGCCAGCAGTGTGGCTCAGGAGACCCAGTACTTC. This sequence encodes CASSVAQETQYF.

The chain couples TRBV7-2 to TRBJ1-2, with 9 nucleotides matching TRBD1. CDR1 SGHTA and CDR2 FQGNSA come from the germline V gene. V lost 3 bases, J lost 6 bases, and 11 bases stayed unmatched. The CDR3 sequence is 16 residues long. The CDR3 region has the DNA TGTGCCAGCAGCTTCTCAAACAGGGGGCATAGGAATGGCTACACCTTC. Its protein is CASSFSNRGHRNGYTF. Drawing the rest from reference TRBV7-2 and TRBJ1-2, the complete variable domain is GAGVSQSPSNKVTEKGKDVELRCDPISGHTALYWYRQSLGQGLEFLIYFQGNSAPDKSGLPSDRFSAERTGGSVSTLTIQRTQQEDSAVYLCASSFSNRGHRNGYTFGSGTRLTVV.